The 8 T cell receptor beta chains below were found in one sample sequenced in a study of response to subunit inactivated influenza vaccine. TCRdb passed the RT-PCR reads through MiXCR, listing each CDR3 protein once. The table shows over 150,000 distinct CDR3 sequences, with about 11% occurring only once. The sample in question was CD8+ T cells sorted from PBMCs, obtained about 24 months after vaccination. Receptor source: a man aged 50-75 years who received an inactivated influenza vaccine.

The rearrangement links TRBV5-1 to TRBJ2-7, with TRBD1 matching over 9 bases. Germline values: CDR1 SGHRS, CDR2 YFSETQ. This CDR3 spans 16 amino acids. V lost 4 bases, J lost 2 bases, and 10 bases stayed unmatched. Written as DNA, the CDR3 is TGCGCCAGCAGCACGCTCCCCGGGACAGGGACCTACGAGCAGTACTTC. It yields the protein CASSTLPGTGTYEQYF.

In this sample, this clonotype turned up many times. This chain links TRBV27 with TRBJ2-1; a possible D gene is TRBD2 (7 bases). V lost 3 bases and J lost 10, with 19 bases in between. This CDR3 has 15 residues. Per germline, CDR1 MNHEY and CDR2 SMNVEV (reference sequence). CDR3 nucleotides: TGTGCCAGCAGTTTCCTAGGGGGGGAAGCAGGGGAGCAGTTCTTC. Its protein is CASSFLGGEAGEQFF.

This clonotype was seen at least ten times. The rearrangement joins TRBV29-1 to TRBJ2-4; D may be TRBD1 (5 bases). V was trimmed by 4 bases and J by 1 base, leaving 11 bases between them. Per germline, CDR1 SQVTM and CDR2 ANQGSEA. This CDR3 has 14 amino acids. The CDR3 bases are TGCAGCGTTGCGGTAGGGGCGGCCAAAAACATTCAGTACTTC. Amino acids: CSVAVGAAKNIQYF.

The genes are TRBV5-1 and TRBJ2-3; 9 bases line up with TRBD2. CDR3 size: 18 residues. The trim removed 4 bases at V and 2 bases at J, leaving 14 bases unmatched. Germline CDR1 SGHRS, CDR2 YFSETQ. DNA of the CDR3: TGCGCCAGCAGCCGCCTGGCGGGAGGGTGGAATCCCACAGATACGCAGTATTTT. This translates into CASSRLAGGWNPTDTQYF.

This clonotype has only a few counts. CDR3 nucleotide sequence: TGTGCCAGCAGTTTAGACCCCACTAGCGGGGGACTCTACAATGAGCAGTTCTTC. This sequence encodes CASSLDPTSGGLYNEQFF. The chain recombines TRBV28 with TRBJ2-1; the match to TRBD2 covers 11 bases. V lost 2 bases and J lost 3; bases outside the gene matches: 9. The length of the CDR3 is 18 residues. The germline gives CDR1 MDHEN, CDR2 SYDVKM.

This rearrangement joins TRBV9 to TRBJ2-1; D is unresolved. The length of the CDR3 is 14 residues. V lost 3 bases to trimming and J lost 4 bases, with 11 bases between them. In germline, CDR1 is SGDLS, CDR2 YYNGEE. CDR3 protein: CASSDPRTYNEQFF. The CDR3 nucleotides are TGTGCCAGCAGCGACCCTCGTACTTACAATGAGCAGTTCTTC.

The chain employs TRBV28 and TRBJ1-1; D not certain. The germline V and J ends were trimmed by 5 bases and 6 bases, with 13 bases remaining between them. In germline, CDR1 is MDHEN, CDR2 SYDVKM. CDR3 size: 13 residues. CDR3 sequence (DNA): TGTGCCAGCAGTCCCCCCCACGGGCCTGAAGCTTTCTTT. Amino acid sequence: CASSPPHGPEAFF.

Only a few counts were recorded for this clonotype. The genes are TRBV6-6 and TRBJ2-5, with D unclear. The CDR3 sequence is 15 residues long. Germline CDR1 reads MNHNY; CDR2 reads SVGAGI (reference sequence). With 6 bases removed from V and 1 base from J, the gap between germline ends came to 15 bases. CDR3 loop: CASSGLTGGQETQYF. The CDR3 nucleotides are TGTGCCAGCAGCGGCTTAACGGGCGGCCAAGAGACCCAGTACTTC.